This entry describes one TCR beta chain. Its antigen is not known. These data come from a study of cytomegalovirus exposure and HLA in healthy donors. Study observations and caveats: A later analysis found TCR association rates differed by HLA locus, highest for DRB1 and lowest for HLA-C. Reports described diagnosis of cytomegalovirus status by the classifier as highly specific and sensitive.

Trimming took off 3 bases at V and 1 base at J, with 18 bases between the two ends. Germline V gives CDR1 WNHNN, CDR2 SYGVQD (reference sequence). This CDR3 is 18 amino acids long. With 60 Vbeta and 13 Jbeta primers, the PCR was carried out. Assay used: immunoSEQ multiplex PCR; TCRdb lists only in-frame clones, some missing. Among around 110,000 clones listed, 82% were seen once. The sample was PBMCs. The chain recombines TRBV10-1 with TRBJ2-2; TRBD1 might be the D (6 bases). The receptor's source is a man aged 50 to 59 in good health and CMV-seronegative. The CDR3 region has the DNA TGCGCCAGCAGTGACCAGGGACACCCGTCGAGGAACACCGGGGAGCTGTTTTTT. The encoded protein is CASSDQGHPSRNTGELFF.